The present entry profiles one T cell receptor (beta chain) with its context. CDR1 is SGHRS, CDR2 YFSETQ, per germline. V shed 0 bases and J shed 0 bases, with 10 bases lying between them. This CDR3 contains 16 residues. Full-length variable regions came from constant-region reverse primers plus semi-nested Nested Universal Primer A PCR. From the 5' RACE reads, TCRdb called clonotypes with MiXCR, one entry per CDR3 protein. The data contain over 40,000 distinct CDR3 sequences, about 32% of them seen just once; the ten biggest clones take up about 3.8%. This clonotype was sampled from a female donor with breast cancer. Sequenced: tumor-infiltrating memory CD4+ T cells sorted from the breast tumor. Stated subset: memory CD4+ T cells, CD4+CD45RO+CD25-. The V gene is TRBV5-1, the J gene TRBJ1-5; D unresolved. CDR3 bases: TGCGCCAGCAGCTTGGGGGCAGGAAGTAGCAATCAGCCCCAGCATTTT. Its protein product is CASSLGAGSSNQPQHF.